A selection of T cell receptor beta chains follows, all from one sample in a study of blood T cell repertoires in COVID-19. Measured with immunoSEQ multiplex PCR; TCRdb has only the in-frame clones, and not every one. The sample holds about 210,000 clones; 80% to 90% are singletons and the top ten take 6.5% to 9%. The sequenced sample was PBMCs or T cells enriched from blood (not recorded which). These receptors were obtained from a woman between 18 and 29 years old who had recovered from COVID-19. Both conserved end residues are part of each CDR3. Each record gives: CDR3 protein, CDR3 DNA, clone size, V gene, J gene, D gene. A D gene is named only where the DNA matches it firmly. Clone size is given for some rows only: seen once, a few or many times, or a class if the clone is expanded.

CASSSGYGYTF	TGTGCCAGCAGTTCCGGTTATGGCTACACCTTC	.	TRBV6-5	TRBJ1-2	.
CASSPGLRETQYF	TGCGCCAGCAGCCCCGGACTGCGAGAGACCCAGTACTTC	.	TRBV5-1	TRBJ2-5	.
CATSDTRGGENQPQHF	TGTGCCACCAGTGATACTAGGGGGGGCGAGAATCAGCCCCAGCATTTT	few	TRBV24-1	TRBJ1-5	.
CSASDPGQGLNYGYTF	TGCAGTGCTAGTGACCCAGGACAGGGCCTTAACTATGGCTACACCTTC	once	TRBV20-1	TRBJ1-2	TRBD1
CASTDQAGENYGYTF	TGTGCCAGCACTGATCAGGCAGGGGAGAACTATGGCTACACCTTC	.	TRBV28	TRBJ1-2	.
CASSFLGATGEKLFF	TGTGCCAGCAGCTTCTTGGGAGCAACTGGTGAAAAACTGTTTTTT	.	TRBV5-6	TRBJ1-4	.
CASSTGVRGGGLQFF	TGTGCCAGCAGTACTGGGGTGCGGGGGGGCGGATTACAGTTCTTC	.	TRBV27	TRBJ2-1	TRBD2
CASSLDRSYEQYF	TGTGCCAGCAGCTTAGACAGGTCCTACGAGCAGTACTTC	.	TRBV7-2	TRBJ2-7	.
CASTARGQKLFF	TGTGCCAGCACCGCTAGGGGGCAAAAACTGTTTTTT	.	TRBV2	TRBJ1-4	TRBD1
CASSLSGTVEQYF	TGTGCCAGCAGTTTATCGGGGACAGTCGAGCAGTACTTC	once	TRBV27	TRBJ2-7	TRBD1
CASSRGGTGATNEKLFF	TGCGCCAGCAGCCGAGGGGGGACAGGGGCGACTAATGAAAAACTGTTTTTT	.	TRBV4-1	TRBJ1-4	TRBD1
CASEGQEGTGELFF	TGTGCCAGCGAAGGACAGGAGGGCACCGGGGAGCTGTTTTTT	.	TRBV19	TRBJ2-2	.
CASSYATASSYNEQFF	TGTGCCAGCAGTTATGCGACAGCGAGCTCCTACAATGAGCAGTTCTTC	.	TRBV6-5	TRBJ2-1	.
CASSLSFVYGYTF	TGTGCCAGCAGTTTATCTTTTGTCTATGGCTACACCTTC	.	TRBV28	TRBJ1-2	.
CASSFVGGLDNSPLHF	TGTGCCAGCAGCTTCGTCGGGGGGCTGGATAATTCACCCCTCCACTTT	once	TRBV5-5	TRBJ1-6	.
CASSGRGGYGYTF	TGTGCCAGCAGTGGTCGAGGGGGCTATGGCTACACCTTC	.	TRBV2	TRBJ1-2	.
CASSSSSSYEQYF	TGTGCCAGCAGCTCCTCGAGCTCCTACGAGCAGTACTTC	.	TRBV6-2/TRBV6-3	TRBJ2-7	.
CASSLGLRYEQYF	TGTGCCAGCAGCTTAGGTCTTCGCTACGAGCAGTACTTC	.	TRBV7-6	TRBJ2-7	.
CASNIGGAGDEQFF	TGTGCCAGCAATATCGGGGGGGCTGGTGATGAGCAGTTCTTC	.	TRBV7-9	TRBJ2-1	TRBD2
CASRPGGPYNEQFF	TGCGCCAGCAGACCGGGGGGACCATACAATGAGCAGTTCTTC	.	TRBV4-1	TRBJ2-1	TRBD2
CASRQGWSGNQPQHF	TGTGCCAGCAGACAGGGGTGGAGCGGCAATCAGCCCCAGCATTTT	.	TRBV6-5	TRBJ1-5	TRBD1
CASSLLGQGATEAFF	TGTGCCAGCAGCTTACTAGGACAGGGGGCAACTGAAGCTTTCTTT	.	TRBV7-3	TRBJ1-1	TRBD1
CASSVPGVDTQYF	TGTGCCAGTAGTGTTCCAGGGGTGGATACGCAGTATTTT	once	TRBV19	TRBJ2-3	.
CASSLGPSNEQFF	TGTGCCAGCAGTTTAGGCCCAAGTAATGAGCAGTTCTTC	.	TRBV27	TRBJ2-1	.
CASSPFRGYEQYF	TGTGCCAGCAGCCCCTTCAGAGGCTACGAGCAGTACTTC	.	TRBV28	TRBJ2-7	.
CASRGQGWGPQHF	TGTGCCAGCAGAGGACAGGGCTGGGGGCCCCAGCATTTT	.	TRBV11-2	TRBJ1-5	TRBD1
CASSLSTGSGKREKLFF	TGCGCCAGCAGCCTATCGACAGGGTCGGGTAAAAGGGAAAAACTGTTTTTT	.	TRBV5-1	TRBJ1-4	TRBD1
CTSSPPMIGQAPGNIRGYTF	TGTACCAGCTCACCACCGATGATAGGACAGGCCCCTGGTAATATAAGAGGCTACACCTTC	once	TRBV18	TRBJ1-2	TRBD1
CASSQQGGETQYF	TGTGCCAGCAGCCAACAGGGGGGAGAGACCCAGTACTTC	.	TRBV3-1/TRBV3-2	TRBJ2-5	.
CASSTGHVDTGELFF	TGCGCCAGCAGCACTGGGCACGTGGACACCGGGGAGCTGTTTTTT	.	TRBV5-1	TRBJ2-2	.
CASRRQGSGQPQHF	TGTGCCAGCAGGAGACAGGGCTCGGGTCAGCCCCAGCATTTT	.	TRBV2	TRBJ1-5	TRBD1
CASLGEGGEAFF	TGTGCCAGCCTGGGGGAGGGCGGTGAAGCTTTCTTT	.	TRBV12-3/TRBV12-4	TRBJ1-1	.
CASSHLQGEGGNTIYF	TGTGCCAGCAGCCATCTGCAGGGGGAAGGAGGAAACACCATATATTTT	once	TRBV7-9	TRBJ1-3	TRBD1
CASRPQGRDTIYF	TGTGCCAGCAGACCTCAGGGCAGGGACACCATATATTTT	.	TRBV12-3/TRBV12-4	TRBJ1-3	.
CASSLWPDRDYTF	TGTGCCAGCAGTTTATGGCCGGACAGGGACTACACCTTC	.	TRBV27	TRBJ1-2	TRBD1
CASSVRERAYEQYF	TGTGCCAGCAGTGTCAGGGAAAGGGCATACGAGCAGTACTTC	once	TRBV2	TRBJ2-7	.
CASSIPGGELFF	TGTGCCAGTAGTATACCGGGCGGGGAGCTGTTTTTT	once	TRBV19	TRBJ2-2	.
CASSQLGGPNGYPQETQYF	TGTGCCAGCAGCCAACTGGGAGGACCCAACGGTTATCCACAAGAGACCCAGTACTTC	.	TRBV7-9	TRBJ2-5	.
CASSQGGTNTEAFF	TGTGCCAGCAGCCAAGGAGGCACGAACACTGAAGCTTTCTTT	.	TRBV3-1/TRBV3-2	TRBJ1-1	.
CASSLGPGQGTEETQYF	TGCGCCAGCAGCTTGGGTCCGGGACAGGGGACCGAGGAGACCCAGTACTTC	.	TRBV5-1	TRBJ2-5	TRBD1
CASSVNRWTTNTGELFF	TGTGCCAGCAGCGTTAACCGCTGGACTACAAACACCGGGGAGCTGTTTTTT	.	TRBV9	TRBJ2-2	.
CASSERTGANYGYTF	TGTGCCAGCAGCGAACGGACAGGGGCTAACTATGGCTACACCTTC	.	TRBV9	TRBJ1-2	TRBD1